This T cell receptor (beta chain) stems from a study of early T cells in non-severe SARS-CoV-2 infection. TCRdb redid the calling of the 5' RACE reads with MiXCR, one entry per CDR3 protein. The data show approximately 39,000 distinct CDR3 sequences, more than 8% seen once. The germline CDR1 and CDR2 sequences are LNHNV and YYDKDF (reference sequence). V lost 5 bases to trimming and J lost 7 bases, with 14 bases between them. CDR3 length: 13 residues. This TCR came from an adult who was a healthcare worker with PCR-confirmed SARS-CoV-2 infection or an uninfected control (not recorded which). Sequenced sample: whole blood. This sequence joins TRBV15 and TRBJ1-1, with D uncertain. The CDR3 protein is CATSPGRLVEAFF. Written as DNA, the CDR3 is TGTGCCACCAGCCCCGGACGGCTTGTTGAAGCTTTCTTT.